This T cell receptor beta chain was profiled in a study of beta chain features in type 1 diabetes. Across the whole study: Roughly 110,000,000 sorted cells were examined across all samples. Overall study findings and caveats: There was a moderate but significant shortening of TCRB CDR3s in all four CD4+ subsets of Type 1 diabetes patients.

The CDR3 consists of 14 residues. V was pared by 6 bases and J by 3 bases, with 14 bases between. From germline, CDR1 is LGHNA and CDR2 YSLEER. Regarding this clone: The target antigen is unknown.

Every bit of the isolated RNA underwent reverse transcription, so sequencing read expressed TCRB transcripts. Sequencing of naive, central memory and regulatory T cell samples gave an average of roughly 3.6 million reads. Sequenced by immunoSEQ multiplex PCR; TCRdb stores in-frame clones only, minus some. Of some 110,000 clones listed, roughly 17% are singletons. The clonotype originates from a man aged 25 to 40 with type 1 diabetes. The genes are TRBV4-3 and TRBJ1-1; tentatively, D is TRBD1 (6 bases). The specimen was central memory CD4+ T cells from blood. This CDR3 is CASRGAGTDTEAFF. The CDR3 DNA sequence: TGCGCCAGCAGGGGGGCAGGGACGGACACTGAAGCTTTCTTT.